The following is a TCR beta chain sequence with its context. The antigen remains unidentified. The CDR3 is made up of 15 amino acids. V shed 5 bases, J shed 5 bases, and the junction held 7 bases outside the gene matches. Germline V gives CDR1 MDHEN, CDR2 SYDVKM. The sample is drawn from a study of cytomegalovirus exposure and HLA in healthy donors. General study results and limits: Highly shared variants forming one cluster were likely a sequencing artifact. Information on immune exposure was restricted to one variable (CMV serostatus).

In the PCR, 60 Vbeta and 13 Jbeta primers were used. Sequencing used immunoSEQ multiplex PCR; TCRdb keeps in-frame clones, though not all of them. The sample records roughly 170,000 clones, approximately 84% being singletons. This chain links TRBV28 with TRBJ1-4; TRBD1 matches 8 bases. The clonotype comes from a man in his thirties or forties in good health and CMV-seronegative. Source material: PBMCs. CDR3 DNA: TGTGCCAGCAGTACCCAGGGGGCGCAAAATGAAAAACTGTTTTTT. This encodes CASSTQGAQNEKLFF.